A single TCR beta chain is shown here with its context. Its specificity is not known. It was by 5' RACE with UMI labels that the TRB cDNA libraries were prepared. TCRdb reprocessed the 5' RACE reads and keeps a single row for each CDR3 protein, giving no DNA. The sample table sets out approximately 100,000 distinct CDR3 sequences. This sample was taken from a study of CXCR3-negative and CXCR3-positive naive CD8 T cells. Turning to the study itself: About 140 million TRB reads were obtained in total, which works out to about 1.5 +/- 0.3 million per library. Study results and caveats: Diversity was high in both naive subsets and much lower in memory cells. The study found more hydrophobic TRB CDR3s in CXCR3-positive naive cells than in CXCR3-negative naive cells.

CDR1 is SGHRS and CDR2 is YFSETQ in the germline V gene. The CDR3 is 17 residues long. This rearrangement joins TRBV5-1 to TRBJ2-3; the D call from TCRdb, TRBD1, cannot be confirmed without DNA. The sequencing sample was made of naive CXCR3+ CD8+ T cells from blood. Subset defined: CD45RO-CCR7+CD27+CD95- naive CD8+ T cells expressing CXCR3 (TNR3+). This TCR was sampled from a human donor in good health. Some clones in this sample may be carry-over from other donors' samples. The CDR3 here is CASSLIPGTGVTDTKYF.